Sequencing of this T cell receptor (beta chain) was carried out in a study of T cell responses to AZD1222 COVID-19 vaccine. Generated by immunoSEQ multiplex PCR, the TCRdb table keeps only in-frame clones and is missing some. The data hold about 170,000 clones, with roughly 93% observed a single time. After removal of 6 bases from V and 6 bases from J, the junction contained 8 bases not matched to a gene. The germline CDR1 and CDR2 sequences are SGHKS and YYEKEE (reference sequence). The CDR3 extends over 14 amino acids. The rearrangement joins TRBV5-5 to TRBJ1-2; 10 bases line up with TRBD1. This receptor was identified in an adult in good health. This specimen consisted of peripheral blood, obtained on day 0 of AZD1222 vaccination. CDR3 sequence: CASTLGQGKDGYTF. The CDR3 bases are TGTGCCAGCACCCTGGGACAGGGGAAGGATGGCTACACCTTC.